Below, 12 T cell receptor beta chains from the same sample are listed, as sequenced in a study of blood T cell repertoires in COVID-19. TCRdb keeps only in-frame clones here, not all; method: immunoSEQ multiplex PCR. The profile shows 25,000 to 35,000 clones, 84% of them singletons. Sequencing was done on a sample of peripheral blood. These receptors were collected from a human donor in a cohort sampled during active COVID-19.

The rearrangement links TRBV6-5 to TRBJ2-1, with TRBD2 identical over 10 bases. In germline, CDR1 is MNHEY, CDR2 SVGAGI. This CDR3 spans 13 amino acids. V shed 9 bases, J shed 4 bases, and the junction held 3 bases outside the gene matches. This CDR3 reads CASLAGGYNEQFF. CDR3 DNA: TGTGCCAGTTTAGCGGGGGGTTACAATGAGCAGTTCTTC.

The chain uses TRBV7-8 and TRBJ2-5; TRBD2 matches 8 bases. This CDR3 comprises 14 residues. V was pared by 5 bases and J by 2 bases, with 4 bases of the junction left unmatched. Germline V CDR1 and CDR2: SGHVS, FQNEAQ. This chain's CDR3 is CASSQLAVQETQYF. For the CDR3, the DNA is TGTGCCAGCAGCCAACTAGCGGTTCAAGAGACCCAGTACTTC.

This clone was seen just once. The chain recombines TRBV6-5 with TRBJ2-5; 8 bases map to TRBD1. V was clipped by 2 bases and J by 4 bases; unmatched bases: 3. Per germline, CDR1 MNHEY and CDR2 SVGAGI. The CDR3 has 14 amino acids. CDR3 DNA: TGTGCCAGCAGTTACCGGACAGGGCGAGAGACCCAGTACTTC. Amino acid sequence: CASSYRTGRETQYF.

The V and J genes are TRBV5-1 and TRBJ1-4; the match to TRBD1 covers 7 bases. The V gene's germline CDR1 is SGHRS and CDR2 YFSETQ. The CDR3 totals 19 residues. V shed 4 bases, J shed 7 bases, and the junction held 22 bases outside the gene matches. CDR3 sequence reads: CASSQGLNLHQGVSEKLFF. DNA for the CDR3: TGCGCCAGCAGCCAAGGCTTAAATCTTCATCAGGGGGTTAGTGAAAAACTGTTTTTT.

The gene calls are TRBV6-5 and TRBJ1-6, with TRBD1 identical over 7 bases. Germline trimming cut 3 bases from V and 7 bases from J; bases unmatched to any gene: 6. Germline lookup yields CDR1 MNHEY and CDR2 SVGAGI. This CDR3 region has 15 residues. CDR3 DNA sequence: TGTGCCAGCAGTTATAATCAGGGGGAGAATTCACCCCTCCACTTT. Protein: CASSYNQGENSPLHF.

This clone is a singleton in its sample. The J gene is TRBJ2-7, the V gene TRBV7-8, with a possible D match to TRBD1 (6 bases). V was cut by 5 bases and J by 6 bases, with 14 bases left in between. The CDR3 is made up of 13 amino acids. Germline CDR1 reads SGHVS; CDR2 reads FQNEAQ. The CDR3 is CASSVRGLSEQYF. DNA of the CDR3: TGTGCCAGCAGCGTGAGGGGGTTATCCGAGCAGTACTTC.

The chain links TRBV7-2 to TRBJ2-3; the match to TRBD2 covers 8 bases. Germline CDR1 reads SGHTA; CDR2 reads FQGNSA. V dropped 4 bases and J dropped 4; count of bases not matched to a gene: 4. The length of the CDR3 is 14 residues. CDR3 sequence: CASSWSGGPDTQYF. Written as DNA, the CDR3 is TGTGCCAGCAGCTGGTCGGGGGGGCCAGATACGCAGTATTTT. Variable domain in full (rest from reference TRBV7-2 and TRBJ2-3): GAGVSQSPSNKVTEKGKDVELRCDPISGHTALYWYRQSLGQGLEFLIYFQGNSAPDKSGLPSDRFSAERTGGSVSTLTIQRTQQEDSAVYLCASSWSGGPDTQYFGPGTRLTVL.

The chain combines TRBV5-5 with TRBJ1-5; tentatively, D is TRBD1 (5 bases). The V end was cut by 1 base, the J end by 7 bases, with 15 bases between. CDR3 length: 15 amino acids. Germline CDR1 reads SGHKS; CDR2 reads YYEKEE (reference sequence). The CDR3 spells CASSLWAGPQQPQHF. In DNA, the CDR3 is TGTGCCAGCAGCTTGTGGGCAGGGCCACAACAGCCCCAGCATTTT.

The CDR3: CASGSFTGKPYGYTF. As DNA, the CDR3 is TGTGCCAGCGGATCATTCACAGGGAAACCCTATGGCTACACCTTC. The chain employs TRBV6-5 and TRBJ1-2, with D possibly TRBD1 on 6 matching bases. Germline-derived CDR1 and CDR2 are MNHEY and SVGAGI. The CDR3 totals 15 residues. Trimming took 8 bases from V and 4 from J, leaving 20 bases between them.

The chain joins TRBV7-3 to TRBJ2-2; possible D gene TRBD1, 5 bases. The V and J ends lost 5 bases and 3 bases respectively, with 16 bases between them. The CDR3 has 16 amino acids. Germline CDR1 reads SGHTA; CDR2 reads FQGTGA. The CDR3 DNA is TGTGCCAGCAGCCCTACAGGCCTATGGGACACCGGGGAGCTGTTTTTT. Translating gives CASSPTGLWDTGELFF.

The V gene is TRBV30, the J gene TRBJ1-4; D is possibly TRBD1 (5 bases). CDR3 size: 12 residues. V was cut by 5 bases and J by 8 bases, with 12 bases left in between. CDR1 is GTSNPN and CDR2 is SVGIG in the germline V gene (reference sequence). The CDR3 sequence: CAWGRGREKLFF. Written as DNA, the CDR3 is TGTGCCTGGGGCCGGGGGAGAGAAAAACTGTTTTTT. The full variable domain, in which reference TRBV30 and TRBJ1-4 provide the parts outside the CDR3, is SQTIHQWPATLVQPVGSPLSLECTVEGTSNPNLYWYRQAAGRGLQLLFYSVGIGQISSEVPQNLSASRPQDRQFILSSKKLLLSDSGFYLCAWGRGREKLFFGSGTQLSVL.

This clone appeared once. The chain uses TRBV12-3 or TRBV12-4 and TRBJ1-3; tentatively, D is TRBD1 (5 bases). The V gene lost 6 bases and the J gene lost 1 base, with 7 bases spanning the gap. The CDR3 covers 13 residues. Here the CDR3 DNA reads TGTGCCAGCAGCCCAGGGTCTGGAAACACCATATATTTT. Its translation is CASSPGSGNTIYF.